The TCR beta chain described here comes from a study of blood T cell repertoires in COVID-19. The sample holds one count of this clone. Trimming left V 3 bases short and J 8 bases short, with 20 bases between. This CDR3 is 17 amino acids long. Germline values: CDR1 LNHNV, CDR2 YYDKDF (reference sequence). Under the authors' procedure: Amplification from reference gene primers served as the basis for estimated nucleated cell counts. Produced via immunoSEQ multiplex PCR; TCRdb's table is partial and in-frame only. The DNA was the basis for D and trimming; V, J and clone size are from that table. The sample lists roughly 190,000 clones, 75% to 90% occurring once.

Material: peripheral blood. This TCR derives from a woman aged 40 to 49 with acute or convalescent COVID-19. V is TRBV15 and J is TRBJ1-6; D gene unclear. The CDR3 DNA follows: TGTGCCACCAGCAGTTTACACATCTCCCCGGGAGATTCACCCCTCCACTTT. It is translated as CATSSLHISPGDSPLHF.